The 26 T cell receptor beta chains below were found in one sample sequenced in a study of cytomegalovirus exposure and HLA in healthy donors (dated by TCRdb to about 2017). The library relied on the immunoSEQ multiplex PCR assay. The multiplex PCR relied on a mix of 60 forward primers for TCR Vbeta segments and 13 reverse primers for TCR Jbeta segments. Drawn from immuneACCESS, this table holds only the in-frame rearrangements with V and J called that TCRdb kept. Clones are partly lost; checked studies trace under half to an unresolved V gene and leave the rest unexplained. Counted in this sample were 160,000 or so clones; approximately 81% of them appeared once. The ten largest make up around 0.98% of the sample. The sample consisted of PBMCs. The receptors stem from a man in his thirties or forties in good health and CMV-seronegative.

The rearrangement joins TRBV5-4 to TRBJ2-7; TRBD2 agrees at 8 bases. Per the germline V gene, CDR1 is SGHNT and CDR2 is YYREEE (reference sequence). The CDR3 length is 14 residues. Trimming at V came to 2 bases and at J to 2 bases, leaving 3 bases not matched to a gene. CDR3 DNA sequence: TGTGCCAGCAGCTTTAGCGGGAATACCTACGAGCAGTACTTC. It is translated as CASSFSGNTYEQYF.

The gene calls are TRBV4-1 and TRBJ1-2; D not resolved. CDR1 and CDR2 from the germline V gene are MGHRA and YSYEKL. Trimming cost V 1 base and J 3 bases, with 12 bases left between them. This CDR3 comprises 15 residues. In nucleotides, the CDR3 is TGCGCCAGCAGCCAAGTCTCCGACGGAGACTATGGCTACACCTTC. It yields the protein CASSQVSDGDYGYTF.

The chain uses TRBV7-9 and TRBJ2-7; D gene unclear. The V end lost 0 bases, the J end lost 5 bases, and 8 bases lay between the germline ends. The CDR3 consists of 13 residues. The germline V gene encodes CDR1 SEHNR and CDR2 FQNEAQ (reference sequence). The DNA of the CDR3 is TGTGCCAGCAGCTTAGCGCAGGTGCACGAGCAGTACTTC. Encoded protein: CASSLAQVHEQYF.

The gene calls are TRBV7-8 and TRBJ2-1, with D possibly TRBD2 on 6 matching bases. The ends were cut back, 5 bases at V and 6 bases at J, with 17 bases in the middle. Germline V gives CDR1 SGHVS, CDR2 FQNEAQ. This CDR3 spans 15 amino acids. CDR3 nucleotide sequence: TGTGCCAGCAGCATACCTGGGACTTTCGGCAATGAGCAGTTCTTC. Translating it yields CASSIPGTFGNEQFF.

The gene calls are TRBV19 and TRBJ2-3, with 11 bases that match TRBD2. V lost 2 bases and J lost 3; bases outside the gene matches: 7. Germline V lookup: CDR1 LNHDA, CDR2 SQIVND (reference sequence). The CDR3 is made up of 17 amino acids. In nucleotides, the CDR3 is TGTGCCAGTAGTATATCAGGACTAGCGGGTTGGACAGATACGCAGTATTTT. It codes for CASSISGLAGWTDTQYF.

The chain joins TRBV30 to TRBJ2-1; TRBD1 agrees at 8 bases. Germline CDR1 GTSNPN, CDR2 SVGIG (reference sequence). The ends lost 3 bases at V and 7 bases at J; junction bases unmatched: 2. The CDR3 length is 12 residues. In nucleotides, the CDR3 is TGTGCCTGGAGGGGGGACAGGAATGAGCAGTTCTTC. Its protein is CAWRGDRNEQFF.

This rearrangement joins TRBV5-1 to TRBJ2-3, with 10 bases fitting TRBD2. CDR1 is SGHRS, CDR2 YFSETQ, per germline. V shed 0 bases, J shed 5 bases, and the junction held 15 bases outside the gene matches. The CDR3 consists of 19 residues. The CDR3 DNA reads TGCGCCAGCAGCTTGGCCGGGACTAGCGCCCCTCCGATCAGAGATACGCAGTATTTT. It yields the protein CASSLAGTSAPPIRDTQYF.

The genes are TRBV7-2 and TRBJ1-2; 10 bases align to TRBD1. Looked up from germline, CDR1 is SGHTA and CDR2 is FQGNSA. The V gene end was trimmed by 5 bases and the J gene end by 8 bases; junction bases not matched to a gene: 8. The CDR3 consists of 14 residues. The CDR3 bases are TGTGCCAGCAGCCGAGGGACAGGGGCCTGGGGCTACACCTTC. Amino acid sequence: CASSRGTGAWGYTF.

V gene TRBV6-5 combines with J gene TRBJ2-7; the match to TRBD1 covers 7 bases. The length of the CDR3 is 15 residues. V gave up 0 bases and J gave up 6 bases; unmatched junction bases: 8. Germline V gene lookup returns CDR1 MNHEY and CDR2 SVGAGI. In nucleotides, the CDR3 is TGTGCCAGCAGTTACTCCGGGACAGTCCCCGTCGAGCAGTACTTC. Translation: CASSYSGTVPVEQYF.

The genes are TRBV19 and TRBJ1-2; 9 nucleotides match TRBD1. CDR3 size: 14 residues. Per germline, CDR1 LNHDA and CDR2 SQIVND (reference sequence). V shed 6 bases and J 1 base; nucleotides not matched to a gene: 3. The CDR3 DNA follows: TGTGCCAGTAGAACAGGGGGCGGTAACTATGGCTACACCTTC. Translation gives CASRTGGGNYGYTF. Complete variable domain (other parts from reference TRBV19 and TRBJ1-2): DGGITQSPKYLFRKEGQNVTLSCEQNLNHDAMYWYRQDPGQGLRLIYYSQIVNDFQKGDIAEGYSVSREKKESFPLTVTSAQKNPTAFYLCASRTGGGNYGYTFGSGTRLTVV.

The rearrangement uses TRBV19 and TRBJ1-1, with TRBD1 identical over 9 bases. Trimming removed 7 bases from V and 5 bases from J; junction bases left unmatched: 8. CDR1 is LNHDA, CDR2 SQIVND, per germline (reference sequence). CDR3 size: 14 residues. The CDR3 nucleotides read TGTGCCAGTAAGCCACGACAGGGGGGGACTGAAGCTTTCTTT. Translated, it gives CASKPRQGGTEAFF. Full variable domain (missing parts from reference TRBV19 and TRBJ1-1): DGGITQSPKYLFRKEGQNVTLSCEQNLNHDAMYWYRQDPGQGLRLIYYSQIVNDFQKGDIAEGYSVSREKKESFPLTVTSAQKNPTAFYLCASKPRQGGTEAFFGQGTRLTVV.

Of note for this clone: A read error may produce the germline difference seen at one junction end. J is TRBJ1-1 and V is TRBV7-7; D perhaps matches TRBD1 (5 bases). Germline values: CDR1 SSHAT, CDR2 FNYEAQ (reference sequence). CDR3 length equals 13 residues. In DNA, the CDR3 is TGTGCTAGCAGCGCCGACAGGAACACTGAAGCTTTCTTT. Translated: CASSADRNTEAFF.

The chain carries TRBV7-2 and TRBJ2-5, with D possibly being TRBD1 (6 bases). This CDR3 comprises 15 residues. Germline CDR1 SGHTA, CDR2 FQGNSA. The ends were cut back, 5 bases at V and 4 bases at J, with 17 bases in the middle. Here the CDR3 DNA reads TGTGCCAGCAGCGTCCTAGGGGGAAGAAGAGAGACCCAGTACTTC. It specifies CASSVLGGRRETQYF.

CDR3: CVRSLTGNTEAFF. DNA of the CDR3: TGTGTCAGAAGCTTAACAGGGAACACTGAAGCTTTCTTT. The V call is TRBV7-5, the J call TRBJ1-1; TRBD1, the table's D call, was not compared with the DNA. TRBV7-5 corresponds to a pseudogene. CDR3 size: 13 residues.

This clone showed up just once. The gene calls are TRBV5-4 and TRBJ2-7; TRBD2 aligns across 7 bases. Germline-derived CDR1 and CDR2 are SGHNT and YYREEE (reference sequence). The CDR3 sequence is 15 residues long. Trimming cost V 0 bases and J 3 bases; bases outside gene matches: 6. Here the CDR3 reads CASSLGRGSNYEQYF. CDR3 nucleotide sequence: TGTGCCAGCAGCTTGGGGCGGGGGTCCAACTACGAGCAGTACTTC.

The chain joins TRBV5-5 to TRBJ2-3; 10 bases map to TRBD2. The germline V gene encodes CDR1 SGHKS and CDR2 YYEKEE (reference sequence). This CDR3 is 16 amino acids long. Germline trimming cut 0 bases from V and 2 bases from J; bases unmatched to any gene: 3. The CDR3 sequence is CASSLVSGRATDTQYF. Written as DNA, the CDR3 is TGTGCCAGCAGCTTGGTCAGCGGGAGGGCCACAGATACGCAGTATTTT.

This clone was seen only a few times. The genes are TRBV27 and TRBJ1-6; tentative D call: TRBD1 (5 bases). Germline assignment: CDR1 MNHEY and CDR2 SMNVEV (reference sequence). The CDR3 runs 18 residues. Trimming took 1 base from V and 7 from J, leaving 20 bases between them. DNA for the CDR3: TGTGCCAGCAGTTTATATTTGCCGGGGGGGAGGGTCAATTCACCCCTCCACTTT. This codes for CASSLYLPGGRVNSPLHF.

The chain is built from TRBV19 and TRBJ1-5; D perhaps matches TRBD1 (6 bases). Trimming removed 4 bases at V and 6 bases at J, with 34 bases between. The CDR3 has 21 amino acids. The V gene's germline CDR1 is LNHDA and CDR2 SQIVND (reference sequence). The CDR3 bases are TGTGCCAGTAGTACCTCAACAAATCTCGGACAGCCCACCTACAGGAGTCAGCCCCAGCATTTT. Translated, it gives CASSTSTNLGQPTYRSQPQHF.

The chain carries TRBV30 and TRBJ2-3, with D maybe TRBD2 (5 bases). The CDR3 totals 15 residues. CDR1 GTSNPN and CDR2 SVGIG come from the germline V gene (reference sequence). V was trimmed by 0 bases and J by 5 bases, leaving 15 bases between them. CDR3 amino acids: CAWSVTRNRGDTQYF. CDR3 nucleotide sequence: TGTGCCTGGAGTGTGACCAGGAACCGGGGAGATACGCAGTATTTT. Combining the CDR3 with reference TRBV30 and TRBJ2-3 gives the whole variable domain SQTIHQWPATLVQPVGSPLSLECTVEGTSNPNLYWYRQAAGRGLQLLFYSVGIGQISSEVPQNLSASRPQDRQFILSSKKLLLSDSGFYLCAWSVTRNRGDTQYFGPGTRLTVL.

V is TRBV11-2 and J is TRBJ2-2; tentative D call: TRBD1 (6 bases). Germline CDR1 and CDR2: SGHAT and FQNNGV. Trimming shortened V by 1 base and J by 3 bases, and 18 bases separated the two germline ends. This CDR3 spans 18 amino acids. In DNA, the CDR3 is TGTGCCAGCAGCTTAGGCTCCCTTTGGGACACCTACACCGGGGAGCTGTTTTTT. Protein product: CASSLGSLWDTYTGELFF.

This chain joins TRBV6-5 and TRBJ2-1; D possibly corresponds to TRBD2 (6 bases). The CDR3 contains 14 residues. Trimming took 6 bases from V and 1 from J, leaving 10 bases between them. CDR1 is MNHEY, CDR2 SVGAGI, per germline. The CDR3 sequence is CASSRSGSYNEQFF. In DNA, the CDR3 is TGTGCCAGCAGCAGAAGCGGGTCCTACAATGAGCAGTTCTTC.

This chain uses TRBV9 with TRBJ1-2, with D possibly matching TRBD1 (6 bases). The CDR3 runs 14 residues. In germline, CDR1 is SGDLS, CDR2 YYNGEE. V was trimmed by 0 bases and J by 4 bases, leaving 10 bases between them. CDR3 coding DNA: TGTGCCAGCAGCGTAGACGGGACACTCTATGGCTACACCTTC. Amino acids: CASSVDGTLYGYTF.

This chain uses TRBV11-3 with TRBJ1-2; 10 nucleotides match TRBD1. After removal of 8 bases from V and 5 bases from J, the junction contained 5 bases not matched to a gene. CDR1 and CDR2 (germline): SGHNT, YENEEA. The CDR3 spans 13 residues. In nucleotides, the CDR3 is TGTGCCAGCGGCCAGGACAGGGGGTATGGCTACACCTTC. It is translated as CASGQDRGYGYTF.

This clone came up once. CDR3 region: CASSIPSGGITDTQYF. The DNA of the CDR3 is TGTGCCAGTAGTATACCCAGCGGGGGGATCACAGATACGCAGTATTTT. The chain uses TRBV19 and TRBJ2-3; 9 positions agree with TRBD2. This CDR3 spans 16 amino acids. The germline V gene has CDR1 LNHDA and CDR2 SQIVND (reference sequence). Trimming at V came to 2 bases and at J to 2 bases, leaving 5 bases not matched to a gene.

This clone was observed once. V and J are TRBV7-6 and TRBJ1-2, with D uncertain. Germline CDR1 and CDR2: SGHVS and FNYEAQ. The length of the CDR3 is 15 residues. Trimming removed 1 base at V and 4 bases at J, with 13 bases between. The CDR3 protein is CASSLGAGISYGYTF. The DNA for the CDR3 is TGTGCCAGCAGCTTAGGTGCGGGGATTTCCTATGGCTACACCTTC.

The chain combines TRBV9 with TRBJ2-3; 8 bases fit TRBD1. The CDR3 spans 18 residues. The V gene end was trimmed by 3 bases and the J gene end by 1 base; junction bases not matched to a gene: 13. In germline, CDR1 is SGDLS, CDR2 YYNGEE. This chain's CDR3 is CASSATLPQGARTDTQYF. CDR3 DNA sequence: TGTGCCAGCAGCGCTACCCTTCCCCAGGGGGCGCGCACAGATACGCAGTATTTT.